The 30 T cell receptor beta chains reported below all come from one sample, sequenced in a study of blood T cell repertoires in COVID-19. Sequenced by immunoSEQ multiplex PCR; TCRdb stores in-frame clones only, minus some. The top ten clones hold approximately 0.9% of a sample with roughly 500,000 clones, 80% to 90% of them seen once. Sequencing was performed on peripheral blood. Receptors originate from a young man with COVID-19, enrolled during active disease.

V is TRBV2 and J is TRBJ2-3, with a tentative D call TRBD2 (6 bases). Trimming pared 4 bases from V and 4 bases from J, leaving 12 bases between. The CDR3 sequence is 14 residues long. The germline V gene has CDR1 SNHLY and CDR2 FYNNEI. CDR3 region: CASSVSGVADTQYF. The CDR3 DNA sequence: TGTGCCAGCAGTGTTTCGGGAGTAGCAGATACGCAGTATTTT.

The genes are TRBV5-4 and TRBJ2-1, with TRBD2 as a possible D gene (5 bases). The length of the CDR3 is 15 residues. V dropped 1 base and J dropped 4 bases, with 12 bases sitting between them. Germline CDR1 reads SGHNT; CDR2 reads YYREEE (reference sequence). CDR3 sequence reads: CASSLLQLAYNEQFF. CDR3 DNA: TGTGCCAGCAGCTTGTTACAGCTAGCATACAATGAGCAGTTCTTC.

This clone was detected only once. V gene TRBV11-3 combines with J gene TRBJ1-2; TRBD1 is a possible D gene (5 bases). This CDR3 contains 12 residues. V shed 5 bases and J shed 8 bases, with 12 bases lying between them. Germline V lookup: CDR1 SGHNT, CDR2 YENEEA. The CDR3 DNA is TGTGCCAGCAGCCCCACGGGGGACGGCTACACCTTC. It encodes CASSPTGDGYTF.

J is TRBJ1-3 and V is TRBV3-1 (or the pseudogene TRBV3-2); D is possibly TRBD1 (5 bases). This CDR3 spans 15 amino acids. CDR1 is LGHDT and CDR2 is YNNKEL in the germline V gene (reference sequence). V lost 0 bases to trimming and J lost 2 bases, with 8 bases between them. The CDR3 coding sequence is TGTGCCAGCAGCCAAGACAGGGCCGCTGGAAACACCATATATTTT. Residues: CASSQDRAAGNTIYF.

The chain combines TRBV12-3 or TRBV12-4 with TRBJ2-5; perhaps TRBD2 as D (6 bases). V was pared by 6 bases and J by 7 bases, with 15 bases between. This CDR3 has 13 amino acids. Here the CDR3 DNA reads TGTGCCAGCAGCCCCTCTGGGGGGACGACCCAGTACTTC. Amino acids: CASSPSGGTTQYF.

The chain joins TRBV13 to TRBJ2-1; 11 bases agree with TRBD2. Germline V gene lookup returns CDR1 PRHDT and CDR2 FYEKMQ (reference sequence). The CDR3 is 17 amino acids. With 1 base clipped from V and 7 bases from J, the junction kept 9 bases outside the gene matches. CDR3 in amino acids: CASSLALTSGTPNEQFF. The DNA of the CDR3 is TGTGCCAGCAGCTTAGCCCTGACTAGCGGGACGCCGAATGAGCAGTTCTTC.

The genes are TRBV5-6 and TRBJ1-6; D gene uncertain. Trimming left V 1 base short and J 9 bases short, with 8 bases between. Germline values: CDR1 SGHDT, CDR2 YYEEEE. The CDR3 has 13 residues. The CDR3 region has the DNA TGTGCCAGCAGCTTGTTGGAGGCTTCACCCCTCCACTTT. Its protein product is CASSLLEASPLHF.

V usage is TRBV2 and J usage is TRBJ1-6; D is uncertain. CDR3 length equals 12 residues. Looked up from germline, CDR1 is SNHLY and CDR2 is FYNNEI. V gave up 8 bases and J gave up 7 bases, with 9 bases separating them. The CDR3: CASSGGNSPLHF. The CDR3 DNA follows: TGTGCCAGCTCAGGCGGGAATTCACCCCTCCACTTT.

The chain couples TRBV5-1 to TRBJ2-3, with TRBD1 matching 7 bases. Germline CDR1 is SGHRS and CDR2 is YFSETQ. After removal of 4 bases from V and 0 bases from J, the junction contained 5 bases not matched to a gene. The CDR3 extends over 15 amino acids. CDR3 protein: CASSPGGSSTDTQYF. The CDR3 region has the DNA TGCGCCAGCAGCCCAGGGGGATCTAGCACAGATACGCAGTATTTT.

This clone occurred once. The chain joins TRBV12-5 to TRBJ2-3; 9 bases match TRBD1. CDR1 is LGHNT, CDR2 FRNRAP, per germline. Trimming removed 0 bases from V and 5 bases from J; junction bases left unmatched: 6. The CDR3 runs 16 residues. CDR3 DNA sequence: TGTGCTAGTGGTTTGGTACTGGGACAGGGAGTAGATACGCAGTATTTT. Translating gives CASGLVLGQGVDTQYF.

J is TRBJ2-1 and V is TRBV11-3; D is uncertain. This CDR3 is 13 amino acids long. V was pared by 5 bases and J by 4 bases, with 9 bases between. The germline CDR1 and CDR2 sequences are SGHNT and YENEEA. CDR3 loop: CASSRTAYNEQFF. CDR3 sequence (DNA): TGTGCCAGCAGCAGAACAGCATACAATGAGCAGTTCTTC.

The chain employs TRBV2 and TRBJ2-3; tentatively, D is TRBD1 (5 bases). V lost 8 bases and J lost 2, with 11 bases in between. The germline gives CDR1 SNHLY, CDR2 FYNNEI. The CDR3 covers 13 residues. Here the CDR3 DNA reads TGTGCCAGCCACCAGGGCCTCACAGATACGCAGTATTTT. Translated: CASHQGLTDTQYF.

This rearrangement joins TRBV3-1 (or the pseudogene TRBV3-2) to TRBJ1-1, with no clear D. This CDR3 comprises 14 residues. The V end lost 5 bases, the J end lost 1 base, and 11 bases lay between the germline ends. The germline CDR1 and CDR2 sequences are LGHDT and YNNKEL (reference sequence). CDR3 region: CASSSSGRNTEAFF. The CDR3 nucleotides are TGTGCCAGCAGCTCCTCTGGGAGGAACACTGAAGCTTTCTTT.

The chain joins TRBV10-3 to TRBJ2-2; 8 bases align to TRBD2. Trimming removed 4 bases from V and 6 bases from J; junction bases left unmatched: 7. The CDR3 sequence is 15 residues long. Germline CDR1 and CDR2: ENHRY and SYGVKD. Here the CDR3 reads CAISGFREGPGELFF. In nucleotides, the CDR3 is TGTGCCATCAGTGGATTTCGGGAGGGACCCGGGGAGCTGTTTTTT.

V gene TRBV6-5 combines with J gene TRBJ1-6, with D uncertain. CDR3 size: 12 residues. From germline, CDR1 is MNHEY and CDR2 SVGAGI. Deletions cut 4 bases from V and 7 bases from J, with 5 bases between. The DNA for the CDR3 is TGTGCCAGCAGTTCTATAAATTCACCCCTCCACTTT. Its translation: CASSSINSPLHF.

CDR3 DNA: TGCGCCAGCAGCCACCAAACACTCAGCGTTAGCACAGATACGCAGTATTTT. Translated, it gives CASSHQTLSVSTDTQYF. V and J are TRBV4-1 and TRBJ2-3, with unresolved D. This CDR3 is built from 17 residues. Looked up from germline, CDR1 is MGHRA and CDR2 is YSYEKL. The V end lost 3 bases, the J end lost 0 bases, and 16 bases lay between the germline ends.

This sequence joins TRBV4-1 and TRBJ1-2, with 10 bases aligning to TRBD1. With 4 bases clipped from V and 10 bases from J, the junction kept 9 bases outside the gene matches. CDR3 size: 14 residues. The germline CDR1 and CDR2 sequences are MGHRA and YSYEKL. The CDR3 region is CASSLSGTGVSYTF. CDR3 nucleotide sequence: TGCGCCAGCAGCCTTTCCGGGACAGGGGTTTCCTACACCTTC.

CDR3 bases: TGCGCCAGCAGCCATGCAGGCGAGACCCAGTACTTC. Translation gives CASSHAGETQYF. V gene TRBV4-1 combines with J gene TRBJ2-5; D is unclear. The CDR3 contains 12 residues. The V gene lost 3 bases and the J gene lost 5 bases, with 7 bases spanning the gap. Germline CDR1 and CDR2: MGHRA and YSYEKL.

The genes are TRBV5-4 and TRBJ2-5; 12 bases are shared with TRBD1. The CDR3 consists of 15 residues. V shed 4 bases, J shed 5 bases, and the junction held 6 bases outside the gene matches. Germline CDR1 reads SGHNT; CDR2 reads YYREEE (reference sequence). In nucleotides, the CDR3 is TGTGCCAGCAGCGGGGGACAGGGGGCGCCGGAGACCCAGTACTTC. Translation: CASSGGQGAPETQYF.

This clone was seen only once. The rearrangement links TRBV7-6 to TRBJ1-5; D gene ambiguous. V lost 6 bases and J 5 bases, leaving 14 bases between the germline ends. CDR3 length equals 14 residues. Germline CDR1 reads SGHVS; CDR2 reads FNYEAQ. The chain's CDR3 is CASSSLGGDQPQHF. CDR3 nucleotide sequence: TGTGCCAGCAGTTCTCTAGGTGGAGATCAGCCCCAGCATTTT.

Concerning this clone itself: The sample has other DNA sequences that encode this CDR3 too. The V gene is TRBV6-1, the J gene TRBJ1-1; no clear D gene. Trimming cost V 2 bases and J 4 bases, with 11 bases left between them. CDR3 length: 14 amino acids. Germline V gives CDR1 MNHNS, CDR2 SASEGT. The CDR3 protein is CASSERRAGTEAFF. CDR3 nucleotide sequence: TGTGCCAGCAGTGAACGACGGGCGGGCACTGAAGCTTTCTTT.

J is TRBJ2-7 and V is TRBV19; 7 bases are shared with TRBD2. J gave up 2 bases and V 3 bases, and 4 bases lay outside the gene matches. Germline V gene data show CDR1 as LNHDA and CDR2 as SQIVND (reference sequence). CDR3 length: 14 amino acids. CDR3 region: CASSIGGGPYEQYF. Written as DNA, the CDR3 is TGTGCCAGTAGTATCGGGGGAGGGCCCTACGAGCAGTACTTC.

The chain has TRBV18 and TRBJ2-6, with D possibly being TRBD1 (6 bases). CDR1 and CDR2 (germline): KGHSH, LQKENI. The CDR3 extends over 14 amino acids. Trimming took 3 bases from V and 12 from J, leaving 15 bases between them. CDR3 in DNA: TGTGCCAGCTCACCCCCGGGACACTTAGGCGTCCTGACTTTC. This translates into CASSPPGHLGVLTF.

On this clone: The sample holds other DNA sequences that translate to the same CDR3. The V and J genes are TRBV5-6 and TRBJ2-1, with TRBD2 as a possible D gene (6 bases). This CDR3 spans 15 amino acids. The germline gives CDR1 SGHDT, CDR2 YYEEEE. V dropped 0 bases and J dropped 4 bases, with 11 bases sitting between them. This CDR3 is CASSLGGGSYNEQFF. The CDR3 DNA reads as TGTGCCAGCAGCTTGGGAGGAGGGTCTTACAATGAGCAGTTCTTC.

The rearrangement uses TRBV14 and TRBJ2-3; unclear D gene. Between the trimmed V and J ends, which lost 3 bases and 0 bases, there was a span of 22 bases. In germline, CDR1 is SGHDN, CDR2 FVKESK. CDR3 length: 19 residues. CDR3 in amino acids: CASSHIASIALLSTDTQYF. CDR3 sequence (DNA): TGTGCCAGCAGCCATATCGCTAGTATCGCGCTACTTAGCACAGATACGCAGTATTTT.

The V and J genes are TRBV12-3 or TRBV12-4 and TRBJ2-7; no clear D gene. This CDR3 has 12 amino acids. V lost 4 bases and J lost 6, with 10 bases in between. The CDR3 loop is CASSSQFSEQYF. The CDR3 region has the DNA TGTGCCAGCAGTTCCCAGTTTTCCGAGCAGTACTTC.

The chain recombines TRBV5-1 with TRBJ2-1; TRBD2 is a possible D gene (5 bases). V lost 3 bases and J lost 8, with 15 bases in between. This CDR3 is built from 14 residues. Germline loops: CDR1 SGHRS, CDR2 YFSETQ. The CDR3: CASSSDGLRDEQFF. CDR3 coding DNA: TGCGCCAGCAGCTCGGACGGTTTGAGGGATGAGCAGTTCTTC.

This rearrangement joins TRBV6-6 to TRBJ2-3; 7 bases fit TRBD2. Germline V lookup: CDR1 MNHNY, CDR2 SVGAGI (reference sequence). The CDR3 totals 16 residues. V shed 8 bases, J shed 0 bases, and the junction held 11 bases outside the gene matches. The CDR3 spells CASGSGASGSTDTQYF. CDR3 nucleotide sequence: TGTGCCAGCGGATCCGGGGCTAGCGGTAGCACAGATACGCAGTATTTT.

This clone has only a few counts. This chain links TRBV11-2 with TRBJ1-6; a weak D match, TRBD1 (6 bases). In germline, CDR1 is SGHAT, CDR2 FQNNGV. V gave up 1 base and J gave up 8 bases, with 6 bases separating them. This CDR3 has 13 residues. The CDR3 protein is CASSLAGDSPLHF. The CDR3 coding sequence is TGTGCCAGCAGCTTAGCAGGGGATTCACCCCTCCACTTT.

The rearrangement uses TRBV7-9 and TRBJ2-7; tentative D call: TRBD1 (5 bases). The CDR3 sequence is 14 residues long. Between the trimmed V and J ends, which lost 5 bases and 1 base, there was a span of 12 bases. From germline, CDR1 is SEHNR and CDR2 FQNEAQ (reference sequence). The CDR3 spells CASSLPDRSYEQYF. The CDR3 DNA reads TGTGCCAGCAGCCTCCCTGACAGATCCTACGAGCAGTACTTC.